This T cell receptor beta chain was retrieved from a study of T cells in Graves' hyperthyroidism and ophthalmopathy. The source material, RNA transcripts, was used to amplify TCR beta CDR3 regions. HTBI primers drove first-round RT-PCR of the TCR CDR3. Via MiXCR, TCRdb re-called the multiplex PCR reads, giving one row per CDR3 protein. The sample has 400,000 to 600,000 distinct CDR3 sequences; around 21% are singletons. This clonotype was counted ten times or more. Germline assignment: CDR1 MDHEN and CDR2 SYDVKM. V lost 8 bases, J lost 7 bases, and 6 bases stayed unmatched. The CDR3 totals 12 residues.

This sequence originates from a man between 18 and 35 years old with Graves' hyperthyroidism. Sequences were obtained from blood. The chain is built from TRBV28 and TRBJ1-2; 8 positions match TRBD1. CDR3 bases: TGTGCCAGCGACAGGGGAAGCGGTGGCTACACCTTC. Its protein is CASDRGSGGYTF.